Shown below are 8 T cell receptor beta chains from a single sample sequenced in a study of cytomegalovirus exposure and HLA in healthy donors. PCR used 60 Vbeta primers and 13 Jbeta primers. TCRdb keeps only in-frame clones here, not all; method: immunoSEQ multiplex PCR. In the table there are over 150,000 clones, roughly 80% of which are singletons. The source material was PBMCs. The receptors here all came from a man aged 25-45 years in good health and CMV-seronegative.

CDR3 bases: TGTGCCAGCAGTTTATCACCGGGACAGGGCCCCATTTCCCTCTATGGCTACACCTTC. Protein product: CASSLSPGQGPISLYGYTF. The chain carries TRBV27 and TRBJ1-2; TRBD1 agrees at 9 bases. V trimming: 0 bases; J trimming: 4 bases; junction bases outside the gene matches: 15. This CDR3 contains 19 residues. Germline CDR1 is MNHEY and CDR2 is SMNVEV (reference sequence).

This chain uses TRBV11-3 with TRBJ2-1; D may be TRBD1 (6 bases). The V end lost 1 base, the J end lost 2 bases, and 9 bases lay between the germline ends. Germline CDR1 SGHNT, CDR2 YENEEA. The CDR3 sequence is 15 residues long. CDR3 sequence (DNA): TGTGCCAGCAGCTTAGGGGGGCCGGCCTACAATGAGCAGTTCTTC. Residues: CASSLGGPAYNEQFF. The full variable domain, rest sourced from reference TRBV11-3 and TRBJ2-1, is EAGVVQSPRYKIIEKKQPVAFWCNPISGHNTLYWYLQNLGQGPELLIRYENEEAVDDSQLPKDRFSAERLKGVDSTLKIQPAELGDSAVYLCASSLGGPAYNEQFFGPGTRLTVL.

The rearrangement links TRBV28 to TRBJ2-3; 9 nucleotides agree with TRBD1. V shed 6 bases, J shed 7 bases, and the junction held 8 bases outside the gene matches. The length of the CDR3 is 14 residues. Germline CDR1 is MDHEN and CDR2 is SYDVKM. In DNA form, the CDR3 reads TGTGCCAGCAGGGGGACAGGGTCAAGGTATACGCAGTATTTT. Translated, it gives CASRGTGSRYTQYF. Filled out from reference TRBV28 and TRBJ2-3, the complete variable domain reads DVKVTQSSRYLVKRTGEKVFLECVQDMDHENMFWYRQDPGLGLRLIYFSYDVKMKEKGDIPEGYSVSREKKERFSLILESASTNQTSMYLCASRGTGSRYTQYFGPGTRLTVL.

The V gene is TRBV13, the J gene TRBJ2-1; 8 bases line up with TRBD2. CDR3 size: 14 residues. Germline CDR1 is PRHDT and CDR2 is FYEKMQ (reference sequence). With V trimmed by 7 bases and J by 7 bases, 9 bases remained unmatched. CDR3 sequence: CASNSGRGDNEQFF. In DNA form, the CDR3 reads TGTGCCAGCAACTCCGGGAGGGGGGATAATGAGCAGTTCTTC.

In DNA, the CDR3 is TGTGCCAGCACCTTCGGACAGGGCTACGAGCAGTACTTC. Protein: CASTFGQGYEQYF. The chain has TRBV27 and TRBJ2-7; the match to TRBD1 covers 8 bases. V lost 7 bases and J lost 3; bases outside the gene matches: 5. Germline V CDR1 and CDR2: MNHEY, SMNVEV (reference sequence). The length of the CDR3 is 13 residues.

This clone was recorded only once. This chain joins TRBV7-2 and TRBJ2-7; 7 bases align to TRBD1. Germline assignment: CDR1 SGHTA and CDR2 FQGNSA. V shed 7 bases and J 4 bases; nucleotides not matched to a gene: 10. The CDR3 totals 14 residues. The DNA for the CDR3 is TGTGCCAGCACCCAGCCGGGACAGAAATACGAGCAGTACTTC. Protein: CASTQPGQKYEQYF. Together with reference TRBV7-2 and TRBJ2-7, the CDR3 gives the full variable domain: GAGVSQSPSNKVTEKGKDVELRCDPISGHTALYWYRQSLGQGLEFLIYFQGNSAPDKSGLPSDRFSAERTGGSVSTLTIQRTQQEDSAVYLCASTQPGQKYEQYFGPGTRLTVT.

On this clone itself: This sample includes further DNA sequences coding for the same CDR3. This sequence joins TRBV7-9 and TRBJ2-1; 12 nucleotides match TRBD2. The CDR3 is made up of 17 amino acids. The junction had 5 bases not matched to a gene; V was cut back by 5 bases and J by 0 bases. Germline values: CDR1 SEHNR, CDR2 FQNEAQ (reference sequence). CDR3 sequence (DNA): TGTGCCAGCAGCCCGGGACTAGCGGGCAGCTCCTACAATGAGCAGTTCTTC. Its protein is CASSPGLAGSSYNEQFF.

The chain combines TRBV14 with TRBJ2-3, with TRBD1 identical over 7 bases. V lost 2 bases, J lost 2 bases, and 7 bases stayed unmatched. CDR3 length: 16 residues. The V gene's germline CDR1 is SGHDN and CDR2 FVKESK. CDR3 coding DNA: TGTGCCAGCAGCCAAAGACTACAGGGGCACACAGATACGCAGTATTTT. Protein sequence: CASSQRLQGHTDTQYF.